These 20 T cell receptor beta chains were sequenced from one sample in a study of CD8 T cells in Susac syndrome. The authors reverse transcribed roughly 0.5 to 1 ug RNA with random hexamers. TCRdb re-called the immunoSEQ multiplex PCR reads with MiXCR, one entry per CDR3 protein. The sample has 80,000 to 90,000 distinct CDR3 sequences, 80% to 95% seen once. Sequencing was performed on CD8+ T cells from PBMCs. The receptor set was obtained from a human donor in good health.

The V call is TRBV13, the J call TRBJ2-7; 8 nucleotides agree with TRBD1. Germline V gene data show CDR1 as PRHDT and CDR2 as FYEKMQ (reference sequence). The ends lost 8 bases at V and 3 bases at J; junction bases unmatched: 9. This CDR3 has 14 amino acids. The chain's CDR3 is CASSPTGTGYEQYF. In DNA form, the CDR3 reads TGTGCCAGCTCCCCCACCGGGACAGGCTACGAGCAGTACTTC.

V usage is TRBV4-1 and J usage is TRBJ2-7; 11 positions agree with TRBD2. This CDR3 has 15 amino acids. With V trimmed by 3 bases and J by 7 bases, 8 bases remained unmatched. Germline-derived CDR1 and CDR2 are MGHRA and YSYEKL. CDR3 sequence (DNA): TGCGCCAGCAGCCATCCTAGCGGGGGGTCGGGGGAGCAGTACTTC. Residues: CASSHPSGGSGEQYF.

This rearrangement joins TRBV13 to TRBJ1-4, with 12 bases aligning to TRBD1. The CDR3 totals 16 residues. Germline loops: CDR1 PRHDT, CDR2 FYEKMQ (reference sequence). Trimming cost V 5 bases and J 2 bases; bases outside gene matches: 3. CDR3 DNA sequence: TGTGCCAGCAGCATCGGGACAGGGGGCACTAATGAAAAACTGTTTTTT. Translating gives CASSIGTGGTNEKLFF.

CDR3 sequence reads: CASSFQQGSYNEQFF. The CDR3 DNA is TGTGCCAGCAGCTTCCAACAGGGGTCCTACAATGAGCAGTTCTTC. V is TRBV7-3 and J is TRBJ2-1, with 7 bases lining up with TRBD1. This CDR3 is 15 amino acids long. Germline loops: CDR1 SGHTA, CDR2 FQGTGA. V lost 3 bases and J lost 1; bases outside the gene matches: 3.

The gene calls are TRBV9 and TRBJ2-3; 7 nucleotides align to TRBD2. V gave up 3 bases and J gave up 0 bases; unmatched junction bases: 4. This CDR3 spans 15 amino acids. Germline CDR1 reads SGDLS; CDR2 reads YYNGEE. CDR3 nucleotide sequence: TGTGCCAGCAGCGGAGGGCGGGGGAGCACAGATACGCAGTATTTT. Its protein is CASSGGRGSTDTQYF. The whole variable domain, filled in from reference TRBV9 and TRBJ2-3, reads DSGVTQTPKHLITATGQRVTLRCSPRSGDLSVYWYQQSLDQGLQFLIQYYNGEERAKGNILERFSAQQFPDLHSELNLSSLELGDSALYFCASSGGRGSTDTQYFGPGTRLTVL.

This clonotype was counted between two and nine times. This rearrangement joins TRBV19 to TRBJ1-1, with D uncertain. CDR1 is LNHDA, CDR2 SQIVND, per germline (reference sequence). Trimming stripped 6 bases from V and 1 base from J, with 6 bases between. CDR3 length equals 12 residues. CDR3 amino acids: CASRDPNTEAFF. CDR3 DNA sequence: TGTGCCAGTAGGGATCCGAACACTGAAGCTTTCTTT.

For this clonotype: The junction and the germline gene differ at one end; a read error may be behind it. The chain is built from TRBV6-1 and TRBJ1-2; D gene ambiguous. CDR3 length: 12 amino acids. The germline V gene encodes CDR1 MNHNS and CDR2 SASEGT. The CDR3 DNA reads TGTGCCAGCAGTGAAGGATACGACCAACCACGCTTC. It is translated as CASSEGYDQPRF.

This chain uses TRBV27 with TRBJ1-3; a weak D match, TRBD1 (5 bases). CDR3 length equals 14 residues. The V end was cut by 0 bases, the J end by 2 bases, with 5 bases between. Germline values: CDR1 MNHEY, CDR2 SMNVEV (reference sequence). DNA of the CDR3: TGTGCCAGCAGTTTATCAGGGGCTGGAAACACCATATATTTT. Its protein product is CASSLSGAGNTIYF.

J is TRBJ2-4 and V is TRBV7-9, with 7 bases identical to TRBD2. The V and J ends lost 1 base and 6 bases, in that order; junction bases with no gene match: 6. CDR1 and CDR2 from the germline V gene are SEHNR and FQNEAQ (reference sequence). This CDR3 region has 15 residues. Here the CDR3 reads CASSLVRLAGNIQYF. In DNA, the CDR3 is TGTGCCAGCAGCTTAGTTAGATTAGCGGGAAACATTCAGTACTTC.

Points on this clonotype: The junction does not match germline at one end; this may be a read error. The genes are TRBV19 and TRBJ2-1; no reliable D call. The CDR3 runs 11 residues. Germline lookup yields CDR1 LNHDA and CDR2 SQIVND (reference sequence). The CDR3 nucleotides read TGTGCCAGTAGTATCAGCACCGTACGGGTCTTC. Translating it yields CASSISTVRVF. The whole variable domain, remainder taken from reference TRBV19 and TRBJ2-1, is DGGITQSPKYLFRKEGQNVTLSCEQNLNHDAMYWYRQDPGQGLRLIYYSQIVNDFQKGDIAEGYSVSREKKESFPLTVTSAQKNPTAFYLCASSISTVRVFGPGTRLTVL.

This chain uses TRBV6-1 with TRBJ1-1, with D perhaps matching TRBD1 (5 bases). Germline CDR1 and CDR2: MNHNS and SASEGT. The CDR3 contains 11 residues. Trimming left V 11 bases short and J 6 bases short, with 13 bases between. CDR3: CASRMGPEAFF. CDR3 sequence (DNA): TGTGCCTCACGGATGGGGCCTGAAGCTTTCTTT.

The chain joins TRBV15 to TRBJ2-7, with D tentatively TRBD1 (6 bases). Trimming left V 3 bases short and J 3 bases short, with 15 bases between. The germline gives CDR1 LNHNV, CDR2 YYDKDF (reference sequence). This CDR3 has 15 residues. The CDR3 nucleotides are TGTGCCACCAGCAGCAAGGACAGCCTCCACTACGAGCAGTACTTC. Amino acid sequence: CATSSKDSLHYEQYF.

The rearrangement joins TRBV10-2 to TRBJ2-2; D uncertain. Germline V gives CDR1 WSHSY, CDR2 SAAADI. The CDR3 contains 14 residues. The V and J ends lost 6 bases and 2 bases respectively, with 10 bases between them. The CDR3 DNA is TGCGCCAGCAGGGGCGACACAAACACCGGGGAGCTGTTTTTT. Protein product: CASRGDTNTGELFF.

The genes are TRBV29-1 and TRBJ1-2; a weak D match, TRBD1 (5 bases). Per germline, CDR1 SQVTM and CDR2 ANQGSEA. The V end was cut by 6 bases, the J end by 7 bases, with 12 bases between. CDR3 length equals 11 residues. CDR3 nucleotide sequence: TGCAGCGTCCGGGACGGCGCTGGCTACACCTTC. Encoded protein: CSVRDGAGYTF.

This clonotype was observed a single time. An end of the junction does not agree with germline; a read error may underlie this. This chain links TRBV10-3 with TRBJ2-5; no definite D call. This CDR3 comprises 12 residues. Germline CDR1 and CDR2: ENHRY and SYGVKD. CDR3 in DNA: TGTGCCATCAGTGAGTCTGGGCCAGCCGAGGACTTC. Translating it yields CAISESGPAEDF.

This chain uses TRBV29-1 with TRBJ2-2, with D maybe TRBD1 (6 bases). Germline CDR1 SQVTM, CDR2 ANQGSEA. Trimming stripped 7 bases from V and 6 bases from J, with 12 bases between. This CDR3 region has 12 residues. Written as DNA, the CDR3 is TGCAGCGCGACACAGGGCTCCGGGGAGCTGTTTTTT. Its translation is CSATQGSGELFF.

The rearrangement links TRBV27 to TRBJ1-2; D uncertain. Trimming left V 0 bases short and J 7 bases short, with 9 bases between. Looked up from germline, CDR1 is MNHEY and CDR2 is SMNVEV (reference sequence). The CDR3 consists of 13 residues. In nucleotides, the CDR3 is TGTGCCAGCAGTTTATCGGCTGTTGGTGGCTACACCTTC. Translating gives CASSLSAVGGYTF.

This chain uses TRBV14 with TRBJ1-2; unclear D gene. This CDR3 has 13 residues. Deletions cut 4 bases from V and 6 bases from J, with 12 bases between. Germline CDR1 is SGHDN and CDR2 is FVKESK. The CDR3 DNA follows: TGTGCCAGCAGCCGAGGAGGGATCCATGGCTACACCTTC. Its translation is CASSRGGIHGYTF.

In DNA form, the CDR3 reads TGTGCCAGCAGCGTCGTATACAATGAGCAGTTCTTC. It specifies CASSVVYNEQFF. V and J are TRBV9 and TRBJ2-1, with D unresolved. Germline V gene sequence: CDR1 SGDLS, CDR2 YYNGEE. V was shortened by 2 bases and J by 4 bases, with 4 bases between the two germline ends. The CDR3 is 12 residues long.

This clonotype was picked up a small number of times. The chain recombines TRBV20-1 with TRBJ2-7, with D perhaps assigned TRBD1 or TRBD2 (5 bases each). V was shortened by 8 bases and J by 4 bases, with 18 bases between the two germline ends. The CDR3 totals 13 residues. Per germline, CDR1 DFQATT and CDR2 SNEGSKA (reference sequence). CDR3 coding DNA: TGCAGTTCTCTGGGGCCCCGGGGTTACGAGCAGTACTTC. Its protein product is CSSLGPRGYEQYF.